What follows is one TCR beta chain and its context. Its matching antigen is unknown. This entry is derived from a study of graft-versus-host responses after intestinal transplantation. Study information: Once they had received anti-thymocyte globulin induction, all recipients took tacrolimus and steroids for around 3 years. Findings and limits, study-wide: Those patients showing graft-donor T cell macrochimerism displayed high graft-versus-host to host-versus-graft clonal ratios in allografts. GvH clones occurred in recipient marrow; some first appeared in ileum or blood.

Trimming removed 3 bases from V and 9 bases from J; junction bases left unmatched: 10. The germline gives CDR1 MDHEN, CDR2 SYDVKM. The CDR3 extends over 17 amino acids. Only in-frame clones appear in the TCRdb table, and some are missing; sequencing was by immunoSEQ multiplex PCR. Among fewer than 45,000 clones, roughly 90% were seen once, and the ten largest hold around 4.3%. This sample comprised PBMCs, obtained 524 days after transplant. The source is a human patient who received an intestinal transplant, so some T cells may come from the graft donor. V usage is TRBV28 and J usage is TRBJ2-1; 14 bases map to TRBD2. Written as DNA, the CDR3 is TGTGCCAGCAGTTTTCGAGGGACTAGCGGGAGTTATACTGAGCAGTTCTTC. Translation: CASSFRGTSGSYTEQFF.